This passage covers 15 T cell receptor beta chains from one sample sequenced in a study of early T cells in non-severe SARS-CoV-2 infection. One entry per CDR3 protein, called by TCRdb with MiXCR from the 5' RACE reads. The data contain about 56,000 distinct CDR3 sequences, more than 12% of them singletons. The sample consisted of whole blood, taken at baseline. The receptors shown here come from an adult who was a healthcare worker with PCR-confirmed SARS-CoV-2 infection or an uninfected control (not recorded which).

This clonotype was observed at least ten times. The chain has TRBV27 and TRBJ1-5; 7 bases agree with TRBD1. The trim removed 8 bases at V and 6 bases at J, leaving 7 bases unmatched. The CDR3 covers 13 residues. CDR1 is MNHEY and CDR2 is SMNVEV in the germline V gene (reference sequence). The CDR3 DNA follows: TGTGCCAGCGGAAGACAGGGTAGTCAGCCCCAGCATTTT. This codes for CASGRQGSQPQHF.

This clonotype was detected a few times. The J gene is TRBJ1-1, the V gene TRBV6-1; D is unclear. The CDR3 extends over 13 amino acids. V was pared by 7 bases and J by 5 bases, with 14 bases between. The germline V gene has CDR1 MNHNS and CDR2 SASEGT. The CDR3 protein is CASITASRTEAFF. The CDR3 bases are TGTGCCAGCATAACGGCGTCTCGGACTGAAGCTTTCTTT.

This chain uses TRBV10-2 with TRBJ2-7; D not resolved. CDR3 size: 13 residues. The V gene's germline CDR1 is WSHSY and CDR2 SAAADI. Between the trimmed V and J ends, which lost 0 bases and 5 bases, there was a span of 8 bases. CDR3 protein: CASSESATNEQYF. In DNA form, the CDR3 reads TGCGCCAGCAGTGAGTCTGCTACGAACGAGCAGTACTTC.

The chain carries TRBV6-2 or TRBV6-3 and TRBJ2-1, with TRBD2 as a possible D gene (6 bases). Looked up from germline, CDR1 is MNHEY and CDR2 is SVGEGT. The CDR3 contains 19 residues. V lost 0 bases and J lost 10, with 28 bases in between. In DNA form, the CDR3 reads TGTGCCAGCAGTTACTCCGAGGGACGGGCGACTAGTGGGGTTCCCGAGCAGTTCTTC. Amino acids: CASSYSEGRATSGVPEQFF.

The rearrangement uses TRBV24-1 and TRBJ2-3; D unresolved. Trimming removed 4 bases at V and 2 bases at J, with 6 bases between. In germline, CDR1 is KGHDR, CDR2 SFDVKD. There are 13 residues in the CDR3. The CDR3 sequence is CATSEQNTDTQYF. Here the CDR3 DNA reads TGTGCCACCAGTGAACAGAACACAGATACGCAGTATTTT.

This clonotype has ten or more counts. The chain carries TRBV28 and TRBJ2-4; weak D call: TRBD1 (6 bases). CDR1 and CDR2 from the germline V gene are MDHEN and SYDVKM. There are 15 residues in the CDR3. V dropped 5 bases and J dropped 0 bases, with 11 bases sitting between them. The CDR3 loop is CASSLGQLAKNIQYF. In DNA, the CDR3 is TGTGCCAGCAGTCTCGGACAGCTAGCCAAAAACATTCAGTACTTC.

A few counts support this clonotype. The CDR3 bases are TGTGCCAGCAGCTTAGCAGGGAGATCCTCTGGAAACACCATATATTTT. Translation gives CASSLAGRSSGNTIYF. The chain uses TRBV7-8 and TRBJ1-3; D is unclear. The CDR3 covers 16 residues. The germline CDR1 and CDR2 sequences are SGHVS and FQNEAQ. Trimming stripped 0 bases from V and 0 bases from J, with 9 bases between.

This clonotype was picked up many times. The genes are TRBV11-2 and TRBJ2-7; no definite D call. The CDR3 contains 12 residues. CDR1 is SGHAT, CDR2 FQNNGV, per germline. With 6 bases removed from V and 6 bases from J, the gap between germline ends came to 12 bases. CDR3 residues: CASRTGRAEQYF. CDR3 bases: TGTGCCAGCAGGACGGGTCGTGCCGAGCAGTACTTC.

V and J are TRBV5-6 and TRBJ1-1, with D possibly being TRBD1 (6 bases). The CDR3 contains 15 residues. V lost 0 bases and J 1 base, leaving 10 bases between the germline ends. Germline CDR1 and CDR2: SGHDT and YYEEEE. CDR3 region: CASSLALTGNTEAFF. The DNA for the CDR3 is TGTGCCAGCAGCTTGGCGCTGACAGGGAACACTGAAGCTTTCTTT.

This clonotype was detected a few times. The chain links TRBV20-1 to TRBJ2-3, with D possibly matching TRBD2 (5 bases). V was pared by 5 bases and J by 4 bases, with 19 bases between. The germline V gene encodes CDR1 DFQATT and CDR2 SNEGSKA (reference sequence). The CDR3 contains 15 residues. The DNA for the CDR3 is TGCAGTGCTCCCCAACTAGGGCGTGCGGCAGATACGCAGTATTTT. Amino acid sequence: CSAPQLGRAADTQYF.

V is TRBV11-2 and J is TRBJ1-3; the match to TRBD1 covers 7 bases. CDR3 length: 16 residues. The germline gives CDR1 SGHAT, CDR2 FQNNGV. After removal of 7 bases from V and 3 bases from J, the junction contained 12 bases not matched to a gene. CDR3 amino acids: CASTPQGEEGGNTIYF. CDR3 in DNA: TGTGCCAGCACACCTCAGGGGGAGGAAGGTGGAAACACCATATATTTT.

CDR3 coding DNA: TGCGCCAGCAGTGGGGACAGGGCCGGGGAGCAGTACTTC. Protein: CASSGDRAGEQYF. The V call is TRBV10-1, the J call TRBJ2-7, with 9 bases matching TRBD1. V lost 4 bases, J lost 7 bases, and 5 bases stayed unmatched. The CDR3 runs to 13 residues. In germline, CDR1 is WNHNN, CDR2 SYGVQD (reference sequence).

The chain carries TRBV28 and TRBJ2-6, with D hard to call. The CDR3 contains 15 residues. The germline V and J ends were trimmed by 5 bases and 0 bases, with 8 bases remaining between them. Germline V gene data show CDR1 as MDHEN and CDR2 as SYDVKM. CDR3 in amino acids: CASSLSGSGANVLTF. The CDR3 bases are TGTGCCAGCAGTCTCTCGGGCTCTGGGGCCAACGTCCTGACTTTC.

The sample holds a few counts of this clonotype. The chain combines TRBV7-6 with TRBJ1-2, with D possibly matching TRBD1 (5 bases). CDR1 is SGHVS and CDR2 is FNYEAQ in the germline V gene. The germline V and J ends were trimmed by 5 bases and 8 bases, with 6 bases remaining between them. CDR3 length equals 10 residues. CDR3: CASSGHGYTF. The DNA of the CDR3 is TGTGCCAGCAGCGGACACGGCTACACCTTC. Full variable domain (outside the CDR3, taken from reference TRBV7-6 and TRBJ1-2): GAGVSQSPRYKVTKRGQDVALRCDPISGHVSLYWYRQALGQGPEFLTYFNYEAQQDKSGLPNDRFSAERPEGSISTLTIQRTEQRDSAMYRCASSGHGYTFGSGTRLTVV.

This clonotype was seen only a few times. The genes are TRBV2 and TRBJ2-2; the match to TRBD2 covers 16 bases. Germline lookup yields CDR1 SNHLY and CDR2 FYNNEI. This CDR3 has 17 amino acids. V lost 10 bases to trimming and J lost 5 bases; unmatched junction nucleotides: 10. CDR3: CAIPGLAGGRWTGELFF. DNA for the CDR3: TGTGCCATCCCGGGACTAGCGGGGGGGCGATGGACCGGGGAGCTGTTTTTT.